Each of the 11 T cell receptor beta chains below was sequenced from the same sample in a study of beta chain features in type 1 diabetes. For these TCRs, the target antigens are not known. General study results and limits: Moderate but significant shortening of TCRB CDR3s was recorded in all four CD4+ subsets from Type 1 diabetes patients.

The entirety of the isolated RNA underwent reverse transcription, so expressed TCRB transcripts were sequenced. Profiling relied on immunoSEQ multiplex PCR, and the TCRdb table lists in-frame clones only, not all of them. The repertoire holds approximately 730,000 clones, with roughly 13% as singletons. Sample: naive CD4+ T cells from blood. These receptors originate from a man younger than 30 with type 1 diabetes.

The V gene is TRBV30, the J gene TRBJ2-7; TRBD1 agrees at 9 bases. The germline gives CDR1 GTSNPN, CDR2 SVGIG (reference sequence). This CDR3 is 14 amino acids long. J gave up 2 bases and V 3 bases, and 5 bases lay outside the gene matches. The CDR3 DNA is TGTGCCTGGAGGAGGGGACAGGGACCCTACGAGCAGTACTTC. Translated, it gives CAWRRGQGPYEQYF. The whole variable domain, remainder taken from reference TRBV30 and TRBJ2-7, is SQTIHQWPATLVQPVGSPLSLECTVEGTSNPNLYWYRQAAGRGLQLLFYSVGIGQISSEVPQNLSASRPQDRQFILSSKKLLLSDSGFYLCAWRRGQGPYEQYFGPGTRLTVT.

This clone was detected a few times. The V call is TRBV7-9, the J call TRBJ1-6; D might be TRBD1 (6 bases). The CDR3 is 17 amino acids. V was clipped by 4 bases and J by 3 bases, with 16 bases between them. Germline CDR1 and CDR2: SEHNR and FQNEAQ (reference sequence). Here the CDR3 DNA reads TGTGCCAGCAGCTCCAAGGGGGGGAACAACTATAATTCACCCCTCCACTTT. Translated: CASSSKGGNNYNSPLHF.

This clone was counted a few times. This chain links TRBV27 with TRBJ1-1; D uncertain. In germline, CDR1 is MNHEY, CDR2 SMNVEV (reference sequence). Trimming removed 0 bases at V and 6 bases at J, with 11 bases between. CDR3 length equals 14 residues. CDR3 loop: CASSLSGISAEAFF. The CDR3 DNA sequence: TGTGCCAGCAGTTTATCGGGCATTAGCGCTGAAGCTTTCTTT.

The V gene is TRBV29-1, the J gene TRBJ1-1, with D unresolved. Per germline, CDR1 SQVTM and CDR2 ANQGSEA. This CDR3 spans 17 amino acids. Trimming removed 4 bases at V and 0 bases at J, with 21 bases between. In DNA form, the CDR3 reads TGCAGCGTTGGGGATTATGTGGCCACCCTGATGAACACTGAAGCTTTCTTT. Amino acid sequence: CSVGDYVATLMNTEAFF.

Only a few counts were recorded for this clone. The CDR3 bases are TGCGCCAGCAGCCCCAGGGACACCGGGACCCAGTACTTC. It is translated as CASSPRDTGTQYF. The V call is TRBV5-1, the J call TRBJ2-5; tentatively, D is TRBD1 (6 bases). V was cut by 4 bases and J by 7 bases, with 14 bases left in between. CDR3 length: 13 residues. Germline CDR1 reads SGHRS; CDR2 reads YFSETQ.

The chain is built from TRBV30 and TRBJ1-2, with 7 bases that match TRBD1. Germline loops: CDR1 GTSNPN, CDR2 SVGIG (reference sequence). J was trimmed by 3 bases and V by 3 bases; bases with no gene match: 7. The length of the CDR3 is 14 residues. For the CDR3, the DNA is TGTGCCTGGAGGAAGACAGGGACAGACTATGGCTACACCTTC. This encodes CAWRKTGTDYGYTF.

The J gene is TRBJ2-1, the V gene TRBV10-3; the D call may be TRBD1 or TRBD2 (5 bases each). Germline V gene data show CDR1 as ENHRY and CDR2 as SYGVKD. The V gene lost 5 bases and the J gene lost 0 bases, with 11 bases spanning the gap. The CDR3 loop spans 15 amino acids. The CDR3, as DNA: TGTGCCATCAGTTCTGGGGGACCCTCCTACAATGAGCAGTTCTTC. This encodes CAISSGGPSYNEQFF.

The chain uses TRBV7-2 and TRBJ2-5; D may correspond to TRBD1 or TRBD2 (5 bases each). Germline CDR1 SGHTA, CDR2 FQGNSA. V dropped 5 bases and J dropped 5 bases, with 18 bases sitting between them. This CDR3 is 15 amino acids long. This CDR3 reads CASSPPGAQRETQYF. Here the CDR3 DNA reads TGTGCCAGCAGCCCTCCCGGGGCCCAGCGGGAGACCCAGTACTTC. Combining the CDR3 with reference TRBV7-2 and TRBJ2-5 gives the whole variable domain GAGVSQSPSNKVTEKGKDVELRCDPISGHTALYWYRQSLGQGLEFLIYFQGNSAPDKSGLPSDRFSAERTGGSVSTLTIQRTQQEDSAVYLCASSPPGAQRETQYFGPGTRLLVL.

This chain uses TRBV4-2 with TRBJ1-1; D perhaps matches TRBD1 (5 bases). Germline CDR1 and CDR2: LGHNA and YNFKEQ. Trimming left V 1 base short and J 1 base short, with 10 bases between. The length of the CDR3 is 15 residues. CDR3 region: CASSQGDFQNTEAFF. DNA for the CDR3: TGTGCCAGCAGCCAAGGGGACTTTCAGAACACTGAAGCTTTCTTT.

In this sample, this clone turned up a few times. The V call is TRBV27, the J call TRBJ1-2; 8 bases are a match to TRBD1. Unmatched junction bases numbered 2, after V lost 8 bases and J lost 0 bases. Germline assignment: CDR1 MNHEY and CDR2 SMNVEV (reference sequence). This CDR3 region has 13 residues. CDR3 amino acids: CASGDRPNYGYTF. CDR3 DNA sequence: TGTGCCAGCGGGGACAGGCCTAACTATGGCTACACCTTC.

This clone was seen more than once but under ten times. The DNA for the CDR3 is TGTGCCAGCAGAGCTAGCGGGGGGACAGATACGCAGTATTTT. As protein: CASRASGGTDTQYF. The rearrangement uses TRBV7-9 and TRBJ2-3; 11 bases align to TRBD2. J gave up 3 bases and V 6 bases, and 2 bases lay outside the gene matches. From germline, CDR1 is SEHNR and CDR2 FQNEAQ (reference sequence). The CDR3 sequence is 14 residues long. The full variable domain, in which reference TRBV7-9 and TRBJ2-3 provide the parts outside the CDR3, is DTGVSQNPRHKITKRGQNVTFRCDPISEHNRLYWYRQTLGQGPEFLTYFQNEAQLEKSRLLSDRFSAERPKGSFSTLEIQRTEQGDSAMYLCASRASGGTDTQYFGPGTRLTVL.